The clone carrying this T cell receptor beta chain was seen at least ten times. CDR3 size: 16 residues. Looked up from germline, CDR1 is SEHNR and CDR2 is FQNEAQ (reference sequence). V lost 3 bases to trimming and J lost 4 bases; unmatched junction nucleotides: 7. It was with unique molecular identifiers that the TCRbeta library was prepared. Using its own MiXCR run on the PCR reads, TCRdb lists one record per CDR3 protein. The sample consists of 550,000 to 800,000 distinct CDR3 sequences, around 12% of them appearing once. This record belongs to a study of T-cell reconstitution after alpha-beta-depleted transplantation in children.

The sequencing used PBMCs, collected before TCRalphabeta/CD19-depleted stem cell transplant. This TCR was recovered from a girl between 2 and 10 years old with congenital amegakaryocytic thrombocytopenia, due to receive a stem cell transplant. The chain is built from TRBV7-9 and TRBJ2-2; 8 positions match TRBD1. CDR3 sequence (DNA): TGTGCCAGCAGCTTCGGTCAGGGGGCTGTCACCGGGGAGCTGTTTTTT. Residues: CASSFGQGAVTGELFF.